This T cell receptor beta chain is drawn from a study of neoadjuvant anti-PD-1 for oral cavity cancer. Blood libraries mostly used approximately 450 ng genomic DNA, six replicates each. Generated by immunoSEQ multiplex PCR, the TCRdb table keeps only in-frame clones and is missing some. The sample lists tens of thousands of clones, roughly 80% seen once, with around 2.6% in the top ten. Notes on the study in general: After neoadjuvant nivolumab, PBMC T cell clonality was significantly higher in non-responders than responders. Treg/Th17 ratio rose with pretreatment blood and fell with post-treatment tumor TCRbeta clonality.

Stage II-IVA oral cavity squamous cell carcinoma was new and untreated by systemic or radiation therapy. Worth noting for this clone: Antigen: not known.

CDR3 length: 15 residues. Trimming took 6 bases from V and 2 from J, leaving 14 bases between them. CDR1 and CDR2 (germline): MNHEY, SMNVEV (reference sequence). The V call is TRBV27, the J call TRBJ1-3, with D possibly being TRBD1 (6 bases). The material sequenced was PBMCs, taken before nivolumab (anti-PD-1) treatment. The sequence derives from a person aged 35 to 85 with oral cavity squamous cell carcinoma. CDR3 in amino acids: CASSKTGTAGNTIYF. CDR3 coding DNA: TGTGCCAGCAGCAAAACAGGGACGGCTGGAAACACCATATATTTT.